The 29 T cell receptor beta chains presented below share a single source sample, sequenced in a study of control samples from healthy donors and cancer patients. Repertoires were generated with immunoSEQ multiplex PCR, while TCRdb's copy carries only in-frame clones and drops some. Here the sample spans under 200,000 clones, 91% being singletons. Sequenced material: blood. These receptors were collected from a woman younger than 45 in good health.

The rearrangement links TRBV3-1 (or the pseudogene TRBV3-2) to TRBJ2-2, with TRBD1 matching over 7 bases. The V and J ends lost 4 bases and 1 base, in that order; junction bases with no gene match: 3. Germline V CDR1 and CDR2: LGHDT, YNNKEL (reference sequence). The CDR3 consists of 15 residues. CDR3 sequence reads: CASSRQGGNTGELFF. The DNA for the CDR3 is TGTGCCAGCAGCCGACAGGGTGGGAACACCGGGGAGCTGTTTTTT.

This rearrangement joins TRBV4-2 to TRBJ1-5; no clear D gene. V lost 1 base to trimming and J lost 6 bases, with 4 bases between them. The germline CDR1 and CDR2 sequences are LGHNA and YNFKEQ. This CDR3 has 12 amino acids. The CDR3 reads CASSQVGQPQHF. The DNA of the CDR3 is TGTGCCAGCAGCCAAGTCGGTCAGCCCCAGCATTTT.

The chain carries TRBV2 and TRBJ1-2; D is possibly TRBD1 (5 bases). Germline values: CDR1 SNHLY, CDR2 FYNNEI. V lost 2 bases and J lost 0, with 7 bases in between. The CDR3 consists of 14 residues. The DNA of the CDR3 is TGTGCCAGCAGTGAACAGGGCTCTAACTATGGCTACACCTTC. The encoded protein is CASSEQGSNYGYTF.

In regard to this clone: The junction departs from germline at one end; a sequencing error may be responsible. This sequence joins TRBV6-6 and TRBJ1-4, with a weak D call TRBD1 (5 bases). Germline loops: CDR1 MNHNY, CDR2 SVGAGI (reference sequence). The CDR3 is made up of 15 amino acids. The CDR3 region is CAGRTYRDANEKLFF. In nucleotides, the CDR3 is TGTGCCGGCAGGACCTACCGGGACGCTAATGAAAAACTGTTTTTT.

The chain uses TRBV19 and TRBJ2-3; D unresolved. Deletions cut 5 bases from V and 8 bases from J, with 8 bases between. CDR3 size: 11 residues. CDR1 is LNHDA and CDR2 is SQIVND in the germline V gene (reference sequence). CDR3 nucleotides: TGTGCCAGTAGTGTTTGGGGTACGCAGTATTTT. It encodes CASSVWGTQYF.

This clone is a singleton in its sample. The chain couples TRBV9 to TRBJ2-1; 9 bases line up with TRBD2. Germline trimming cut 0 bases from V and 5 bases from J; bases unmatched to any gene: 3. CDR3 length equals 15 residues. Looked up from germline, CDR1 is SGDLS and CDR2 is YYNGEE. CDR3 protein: CASSVGVAGDNEQFF. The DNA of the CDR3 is TGTGCCAGCAGCGTAGGGGTAGCGGGGGACAATGAGCAGTTCTTC. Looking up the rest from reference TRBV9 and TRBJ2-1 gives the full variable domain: DSGVTQTPKHLITATGQRVTLRCSPRSGDLSVYWYQQSLDQGLQFLIQYYNGEERAKGNILERFSAQQFPDLHSELNLSSLELGDSALYFCASSVGVAGDNEQFFGPGTRLTVL.

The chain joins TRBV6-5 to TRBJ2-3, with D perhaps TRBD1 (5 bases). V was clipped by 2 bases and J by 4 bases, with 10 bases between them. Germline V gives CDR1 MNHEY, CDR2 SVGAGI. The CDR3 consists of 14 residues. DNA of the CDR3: TGTGCCAGCAGTTACCGCCAGGGTGCAGATACGCAGTATTTT. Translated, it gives CASSYRQGADTQYF.

This CDR3 reads CASSSTGVDEQYF. For the CDR3, the DNA is TGTGCCAGCAGTTCGACAGGGGTCGACGAGCAGTACTTC. This chain uses TRBV28 with TRBJ2-7; 8 nucleotides align to TRBD1. The ends lost 4 bases at V and 5 bases at J; junction bases unmatched: 4. The length of the CDR3 is 13 residues. Germline lookup yields CDR1 MDHEN and CDR2 SYDVKM.

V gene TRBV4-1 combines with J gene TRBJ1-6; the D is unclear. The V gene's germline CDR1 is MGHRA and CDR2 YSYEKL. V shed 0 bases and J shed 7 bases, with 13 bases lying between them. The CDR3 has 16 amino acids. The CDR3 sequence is CASSQDPQRHNSPLHF. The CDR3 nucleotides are TGCGCCAGCAGCCAAGATCCCCAGAGGCACAATTCACCCCTCCACTTT.

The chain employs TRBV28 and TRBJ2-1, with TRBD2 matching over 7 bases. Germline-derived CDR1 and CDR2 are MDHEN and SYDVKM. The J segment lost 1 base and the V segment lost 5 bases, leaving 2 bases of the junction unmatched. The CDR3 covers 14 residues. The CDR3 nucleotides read TGTGCCAGCAGTAAGGGAGGGTCCTACAATGAGCAGTTCTTC. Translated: CASSKGGSYNEQFF.

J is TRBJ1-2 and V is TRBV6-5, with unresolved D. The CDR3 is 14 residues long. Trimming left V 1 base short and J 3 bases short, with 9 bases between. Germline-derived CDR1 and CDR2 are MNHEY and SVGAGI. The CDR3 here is CASSYYDGDYGYTF. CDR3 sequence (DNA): TGTGCCAGCAGTTACTACGACGGGGACTATGGCTACACCTTC.

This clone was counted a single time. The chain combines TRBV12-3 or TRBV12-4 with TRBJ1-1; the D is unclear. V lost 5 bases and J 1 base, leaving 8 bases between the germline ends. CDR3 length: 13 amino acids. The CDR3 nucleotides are TGTGCCAGCAGTACCGGACGGAACACTGAAGCTTTCTTT. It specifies CASSTGRNTEAFF.

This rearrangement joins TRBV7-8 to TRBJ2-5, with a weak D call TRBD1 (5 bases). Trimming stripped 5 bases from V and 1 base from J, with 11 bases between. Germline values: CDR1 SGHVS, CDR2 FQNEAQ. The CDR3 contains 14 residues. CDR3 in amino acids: CASSHVDSQETQYF. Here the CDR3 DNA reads TGTGCCAGCAGCCACGTCGACAGCCAAGAGACCCAGTACTTC.

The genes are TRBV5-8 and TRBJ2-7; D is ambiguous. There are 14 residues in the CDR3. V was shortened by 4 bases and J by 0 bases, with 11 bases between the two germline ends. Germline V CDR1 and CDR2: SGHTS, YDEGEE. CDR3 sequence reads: CASSPGPYSYEQYF. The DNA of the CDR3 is TGTGCCAGCAGCCCCGGGCCTTACTCCTACGAGCAGTACTTC.

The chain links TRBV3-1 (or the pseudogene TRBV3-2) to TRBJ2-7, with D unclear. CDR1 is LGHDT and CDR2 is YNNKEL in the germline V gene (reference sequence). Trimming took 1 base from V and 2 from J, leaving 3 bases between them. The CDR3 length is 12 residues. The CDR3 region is CASSQVTYEQYF. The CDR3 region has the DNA TGTGCCAGCAGCCAAGTCACCTACGAGCAGTACTTC.

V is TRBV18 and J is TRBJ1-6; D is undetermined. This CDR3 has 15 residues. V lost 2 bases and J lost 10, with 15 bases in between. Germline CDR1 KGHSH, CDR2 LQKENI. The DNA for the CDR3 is TGTGCCAGCTCACCAACGACCGGGAGACGCTCACCCCTCCACTTT. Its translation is CASSPTTGRRSPLHF. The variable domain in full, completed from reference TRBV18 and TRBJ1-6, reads NAGVMQNPRHLVRRRGQEARLRCSPMKGHSHVYWYRQLPEEGLKFMVYLQKENIIDESGMPKERFSAEFPKEGPSILRIQQVVRGDSAAYFCASSPTTGRRSPLHFGNGTRLTVT.

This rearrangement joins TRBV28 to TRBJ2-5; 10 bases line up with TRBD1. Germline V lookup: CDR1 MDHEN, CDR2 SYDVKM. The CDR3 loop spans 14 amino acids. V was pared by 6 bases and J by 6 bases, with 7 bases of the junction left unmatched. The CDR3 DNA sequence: TGTGCCAGCAGGGGGGGGGACAGGGGCCAGACCCAGTACTTC. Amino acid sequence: CASRGGDRGQTQYF.

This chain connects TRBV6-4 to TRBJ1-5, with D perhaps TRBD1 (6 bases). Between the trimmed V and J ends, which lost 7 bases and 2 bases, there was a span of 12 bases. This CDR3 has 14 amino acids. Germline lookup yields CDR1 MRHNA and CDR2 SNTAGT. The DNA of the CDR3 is TGTGCCAGCAAGAATCAGGGGCGCAATCAGCCCCAGCATTTT. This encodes CASKNQGRNQPQHF.

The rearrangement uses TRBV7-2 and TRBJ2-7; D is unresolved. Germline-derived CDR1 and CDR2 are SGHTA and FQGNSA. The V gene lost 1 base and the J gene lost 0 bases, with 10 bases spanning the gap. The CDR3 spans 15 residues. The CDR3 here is CASSLGGVPSYEQYF. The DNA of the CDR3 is TGTGCCAGCAGCTTAGGTGGGGTTCCCTCCTACGAGCAGTACTTC.

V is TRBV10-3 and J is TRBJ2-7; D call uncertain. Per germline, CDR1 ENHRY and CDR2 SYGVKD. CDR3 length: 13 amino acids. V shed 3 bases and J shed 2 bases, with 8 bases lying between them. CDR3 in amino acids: CAISDQVTYEQYF. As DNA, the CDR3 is TGTGCCATCAGTGACCAGGTAACCTACGAGCAGTACTTC.

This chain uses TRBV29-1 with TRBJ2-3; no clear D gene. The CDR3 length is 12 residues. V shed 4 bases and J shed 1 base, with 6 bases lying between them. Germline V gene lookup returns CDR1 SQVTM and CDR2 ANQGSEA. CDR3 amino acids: CSVGLGTDTQYF. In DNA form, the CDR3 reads TGCAGCGTTGGGTTAGGCACAGATACGCAGTATTTT.

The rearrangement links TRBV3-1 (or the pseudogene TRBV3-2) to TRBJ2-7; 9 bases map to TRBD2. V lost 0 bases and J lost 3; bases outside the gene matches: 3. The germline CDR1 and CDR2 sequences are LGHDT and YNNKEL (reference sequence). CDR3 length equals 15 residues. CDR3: CASSQDIAGVYEQYF. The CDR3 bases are TGTGCCAGCAGCCAAGATATAGCGGGAGTCTACGAGCAGTACTTC.

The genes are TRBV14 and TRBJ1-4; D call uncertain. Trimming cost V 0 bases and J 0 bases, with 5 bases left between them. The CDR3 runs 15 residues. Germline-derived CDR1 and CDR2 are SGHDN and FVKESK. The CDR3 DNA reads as TGTGCCAGCAGCCAAGAGGGTGCAACTAATGAAAAACTGTTTTTT. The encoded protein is CASSQEGATNEKLFF.

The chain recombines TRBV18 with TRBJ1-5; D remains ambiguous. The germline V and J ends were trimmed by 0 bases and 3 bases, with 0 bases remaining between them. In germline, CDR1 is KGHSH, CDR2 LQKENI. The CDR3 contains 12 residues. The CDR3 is CASSPPNQPQHF. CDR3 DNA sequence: TGTGCCAGCTCACCACCCAATCAGCCCCAGCATTTT.

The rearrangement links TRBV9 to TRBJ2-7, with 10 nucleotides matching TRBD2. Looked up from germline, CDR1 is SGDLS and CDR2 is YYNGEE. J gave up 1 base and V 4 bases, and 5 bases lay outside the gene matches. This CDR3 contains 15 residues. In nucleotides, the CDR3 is TGTGCCAGCAGCCCCGGACTAGCGGATTCCTACGAGCAGTACTTC. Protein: CASSPGLADSYEQYF.

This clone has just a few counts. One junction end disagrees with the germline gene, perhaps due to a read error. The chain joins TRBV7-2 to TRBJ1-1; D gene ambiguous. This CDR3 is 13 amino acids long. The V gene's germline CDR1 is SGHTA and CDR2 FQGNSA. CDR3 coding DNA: TGTGCCAGCAGTTCCCTCCGGAACTCTGAAGCTTTCTTT. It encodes CASSSLRNSEAFF.

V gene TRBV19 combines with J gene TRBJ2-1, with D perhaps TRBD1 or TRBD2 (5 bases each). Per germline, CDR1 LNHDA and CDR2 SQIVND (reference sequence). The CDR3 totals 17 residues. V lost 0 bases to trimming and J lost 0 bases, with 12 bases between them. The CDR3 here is CASSIDPPGSSYNEQFF. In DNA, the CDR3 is TGTGCCAGTAGTATAGATCCCCCAGGGAGCTCCTACAATGAGCAGTTCTTC. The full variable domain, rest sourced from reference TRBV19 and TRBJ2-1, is DGGITQSPKYLFRKEGQNVTLSCEQNLNHDAMYWYRQDPGQGLRLIYYSQIVNDFQKGDIAEGYSVSREKKESFPLTVTSAQKNPTAFYLCASSIDPPGSSYNEQFFGPGTRLTVL.

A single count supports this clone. The DNA for the CDR3 is TGTGCCAGCAGCTTAGTCCCCGGGTCTCCCTACAATGAGCAGTTCTTC. Translated: CASSLVPGSPYNEQFF. This chain connects TRBV11-3 to TRBJ2-1; no clear D. The V gene lost 1 base and the J gene lost 2 bases, with 12 bases spanning the gap. The germline V gene encodes CDR1 SGHNT and CDR2 YENEEA. The length of the CDR3 is 16 residues.

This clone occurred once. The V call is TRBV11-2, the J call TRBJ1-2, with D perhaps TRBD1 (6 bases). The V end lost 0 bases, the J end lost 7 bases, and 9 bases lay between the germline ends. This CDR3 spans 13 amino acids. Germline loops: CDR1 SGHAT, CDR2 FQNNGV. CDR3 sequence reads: CASSLDRGAGYTF. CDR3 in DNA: TGTGCCAGCAGCTTAGATCGGGGGGCTGGCTACACCTTC.